Following are 22 T cell receptor beta chains from one sample sequenced in a study of PD-1 blockade in classical Hodgkin lymphoma. Sequenced by immunoSEQ multiplex PCR; TCRdb stores in-frame clones only, minus some. Here the sample spans about 93,000 clones, roughly 79% being singletons. Exposure to brentuximab vedotin varied, and each patient had relapsed following autologous stem cell transplantation. The input for sequencing was peripheral blood mononuclear cells (PBMCs), taken before the second cycle of nivolumab. These receptors were taken from a human donor with classical Hodgkin lymphoma.

The chain uses TRBV2 and TRBJ2-3; 13 bases match TRBD2. Germline assignment: CDR1 SNHLY and CDR2 FYNNEI. The CDR3 sequence is 15 residues long. Trimming took 3 bases from V and 6 from J; bases not matched to a gene: 3. CDR3 coding DNA: TGTGCCAGCAGTGACAGACTAGCGGGAGGCGATACGCAGTATTTT. It yields the protein CASSDRLAGGDTQYF.

The rearrangement links TRBV5-4 to TRBJ2-6; D unclear. V dropped 0 bases and J dropped 7 bases, with 8 bases sitting between them. Germline CDR1 and CDR2: SGHNT and YYREEE (reference sequence). The length of the CDR3 is 14 residues. The CDR3 bases are TGTGCCAGCAGCTTGGAAGATTTAGCCAACGTCCTGACTTTC. Its translation is CASSLEDLANVLTF.

The chain links TRBV9 to TRBJ2-1, with TRBD1 matching 10 bases. Germline trimming cut 0 bases from V and 8 bases from J; bases unmatched to any gene: 2. Germline loops: CDR1 SGDLS, CDR2 YYNGEE. CDR3 length: 14 residues. This chain's CDR3 is CASSVGDRGDEQFF. In DNA form, the CDR3 reads TGTGCCAGCAGCGTAGGGGACAGGGGTGATGAGCAGTTCTTC.

The chain has TRBV2 and TRBJ1-2; D unclear. Per germline, CDR1 SNHLY and CDR2 FYNNEI. Trimming shortened V by 2 bases and J by 4 bases, and 11 bases separated the two germline ends. This CDR3 is built from 14 residues. Written as DNA, the CDR3 is TGTGCCAGCAGTGAAACCGGGCAGCTCTATGGCTACACCTTC. This encodes CASSETGQLYGYTF.

This rearrangement joins TRBV18 to TRBJ2-7; 7 bases agree with TRBD2. The germline CDR1 and CDR2 sequences are KGHSH and LQKENI. The trim removed 6 bases at V and 3 bases at J, leaving 5 bases unmatched. This CDR3 spans 13 amino acids. CDR3 loop: CASSSSGNYEQYF. CDR3 coding DNA: TGTGCCAGCTCCTCTAGCGGTAACTACGAGCAGTACTTC.

A few counts support this clone. The V gene is TRBV2, the J gene TRBJ1-2, with 7 bases fitting TRBD1. CDR1 is SNHLY and CDR2 is FYNNEI in the germline V gene. Trimming cost V 6 bases and J 0 bases; bases outside gene matches: 4. The CDR3 loop spans 14 amino acids. CDR3 amino acids: CASRGQAANYGYTF. In nucleotides, the CDR3 is TGTGCCAGCAGAGGACAGGCAGCTAACTATGGCTACACCTTC.

The CDR3 sequence is CAISDQDRGLSNEQFF. CDR3 coding DNA: TGTGCCATCAGTGACCAGGACAGGGGGCTTAGTAATGAGCAGTTCTTC. This chain uses TRBV10-3 with TRBJ2-1, with TRBD1 identical over 11 bases. Germline CDR1 ENHRY, CDR2 SYGVKD. The CDR3 contains 16 residues. With 3 bases clipped from V and 7 bases from J, the junction kept 8 bases outside the gene matches.

The chain combines TRBV14 with TRBJ1-2; D possibly corresponds to TRBD1 (5 bases). Trimming took off 0 bases at V and 6 bases at J, with 17 bases between the two ends. This CDR3 spans 16 amino acids. Germline V CDR1 and CDR2: SGHDN, FVKESK. CDR3 nucleotides: TGTGCCAGCAGCCAAGATCTTTGGGGCGCGGTCAATGGCTACACCTTC. Amino acid sequence: CASSQDLWGAVNGYTF.

This clone was observed a handful of times. This sequence joins TRBV10-3 and TRBJ1-2, with 10 bases identical to TRBD1. CDR1 and CDR2 from the germline V gene are ENHRY and SYGVKD. The V and J ends lost 1 base and 8 bases, in that order; junction bases with no gene match: 10. The CDR3 runs 16 residues. This CDR3 reads CAISELGGTGARGYTF. CDR3 nucleotide sequence: TGTGCCATCAGTGAGTTGGGCGGGACAGGGGCGCGAGGCTACACCTTC.

The chain couples TRBV10-3 to TRBJ2-5, with 7 bases identical to TRBD2. Looked up from germline, CDR1 is ENHRY and CDR2 is SYGVKD. The ends lost 0 bases at V and 4 bases at J; junction bases unmatched: 5. This CDR3 is 15 amino acids long. The CDR3 DNA reads as TGTGCCATCAGTGAGTCGCCGGGAGGCAGAGAGACCCAGTACTTC. This codes for CAISESPGGRETQYF.

This chain links TRBV5-1 with TRBJ2-3; D assignment may be TRBD1 or TRBD2 (5 bases each). Trimming left V 2 bases short and J 2 bases short, with 9 bases between. The length of the CDR3 is 14 residues. Germline V gene data show CDR1 as SGHRS and CDR2 as YFSETQ. The CDR3 bases are TGCGCCAGCAGCTTTGGGACCGTCACAGATACGCAGTATTTT. As protein: CASSFGTVTDTQYF.

CDR3 coding DNA: TGTGCCAGCAGTTCCACCTGGACCCAAGGGGCGGGATATGGCTACACCTTC. Amino acid sequence: CASSSTWTQGAGYGYTF. The chain is built from TRBV28 and TRBJ1-2, with a weak D call TRBD1 (5 bases). The CDR3 runs to 17 residues. V lost 4 bases to trimming and J lost 5 bases, with 23 bases between them. The germline gives CDR1 MDHEN, CDR2 SYDVKM.

The chain carries TRBV6-1 and TRBJ2-2; no clear D gene. The CDR3 runs to 12 residues. The germline V gene has CDR1 MNHNS and CDR2 SASEGT. Deletions cut 6 bases from V and 7 bases from J, with 9 bases between. In DNA, the CDR3 is TGTGCCAGCAGGGCATCACTCGGGGAGCTGTTTTTT. Translation gives CASRASLGELFF.

The chain employs TRBV10-3 and TRBJ1-1, with D maybe TRBD1 (5 bases). Trimming took off 6 bases at V and 3 bases at J, with 17 bases between the two ends. CDR1 ENHRY and CDR2 SYGVKD come from the germline V gene. The CDR3 length is 15 residues. As DNA, the CDR3 is TGTGCCATCAGCTACGTCTCTGGGGGGGACACTGAAGCTTTCTTT. Residues: CAISYVSGGDTEAFF.

This clone was recorded only once. This chain uses TRBV19 with TRBJ2-7, with 7 bases aligning to TRBD1. Germline CDR1 and CDR2: LNHDA and SQIVND (reference sequence). The ends lost 2 bases at V and 2 bases at J; junction bases unmatched: 3. The CDR3 extends over 14 amino acids. CDR3 in DNA: TGTGCCAGTAGTATAAGGCAGGGGGCCTACGAGCAGTACTTC. Amino acid sequence: CASSIRQGAYEQYF.

The chain employs TRBV28 and TRBJ1-5; perhaps TRBD1 as D (5 bases). V lost 10 bases and J lost 7, with 14 bases in between. The CDR3 is made up of 12 amino acids. Germline V gene lookup returns CDR1 MDHEN and CDR2 SYDVKM. The CDR3 DNA reads TGTGCCACCTGGGGGGTGGGGCAGCCCCAGCATTTT. Translation gives CATWGVGQPQHF.

The chain is built from TRBV11-2 and TRBJ2-5, with a possible D match to TRBD1 (5 bases). CDR3 size: 14 residues. V lost 1 base and J lost 4, with 10 bases in between. The germline V gene has CDR1 SGHAT and CDR2 FQNNGV. The CDR3 here is CASSLARVGETQYF. CDR3 coding DNA: TGTGCCAGCAGCTTAGCCAGGGTAGGAGAGACCCAGTACTTC.

The chain joins TRBV5-4 to TRBJ2-7; 9 positions match TRBD2. The CDR3 sequence is 16 residues long. The ends lost 4 bases at V and 5 bases at J; junction bases unmatched: 13. The germline gives CDR1 SGHNT, CDR2 YYREEE (reference sequence). The CDR3 sequence is CASSRKEVAGAHEQYF. The CDR3 coding sequence is TGTGCCAGCAGCCGCAAGGAGGTAGCGGGAGCCCACGAGCAGTACTTC.

The rearrangement uses TRBV7-2 and TRBJ1-2, with D possibly TRBD1 on 6 matching bases. V was clipped by 0 bases and J by 7 bases, with 6 bases between them. Germline CDR1 is SGHTA and CDR2 is FQGNSA. The CDR3 is made up of 12 amino acids. The CDR3 spells CASSLAGAGYTF. The CDR3 coding sequence is TGTGCCAGCAGCTTAGCGGGGGCTGGCTACACCTTC.

As regards this clone: Other DNA variants within this sample encode the same CDR3. V usage is TRBV11-2 and J usage is TRBJ1-3; D call uncertain. In germline, CDR1 is SGHAT, CDR2 FQNNGV. The CDR3 loop spans 12 amino acids. V was trimmed by 1 base and J by 4 bases, leaving 2 bases between them. The CDR3 DNA follows: TGTGCCAGCAGCTTAGTAGGAAACACCATATATTTT. Protein product: CASSLVGNTIYF. Combining the CDR3 with reference TRBV11-2 and TRBJ1-3 gives the whole variable domain EAGVAQSPRYKIIEKRQSVAFWCNPISGHATLYWYQQILGQGPKLLIQFQNNGVVDDSQLPKDRFSAERLKGVDSTLKIQPAKLEDSAVYLCASSLVGNTIYFGEGSWLTVV.

This clone was seen more than once but under ten times. This chain's CDR3 is CASSVAGEVFF. DNA of the CDR3: TGTGCCAGCAGTGTAGCGGGAGAAGTGTTCTTC. V and J are TRBV2 and TRBJ2-1; TRBD2 matches at 9 bases. J was trimmed by 15 bases and V by 4 bases; bases with no gene match: 4. There are 11 residues in the CDR3. Germline V lookup: CDR1 SNHLY, CDR2 FYNNEI.

This clone has just a few counts. V and J are TRBV19 and TRBJ2-1; 9 bases line up with TRBD2. Losses at the gene ends were 8 bases for V and 3 bases for J; bases not matched to a gene: 17. CDR1 LNHDA and CDR2 SQIVND come from the germline V gene (reference sequence). The CDR3 contains 18 residues. The CDR3 DNA is TGTGCCAGTCCCCGCGTGTCGCTAGCGGGACTTTTCTACAATGAGCAGTTCTTC. Protein: CASPRVSLAGLFYNEQFF.